The clone carrying this TCR beta chain has a handful of counts. The antigen remains undetermined. This record belongs to a study of T cells in Graves' hyperthyroidism and ophthalmopathy. The source material, RNA transcripts, was used to amplify TCR beta CDR3 regions. RT-PCR in the first round (using the HTBI primer set) targeted the TCR CDR3. MiXCR, run by TCRdb on the multiplex PCR reads, gives a single entry per CDR3 protein. The data contain 700,000 to 950,000 distinct CDR3 sequences, around 40% of them seen just once; the ten biggest clones take up approximately 31%. Study-wide findings and caveats: Ophthalmopathy got predicted by the model a median approximately 6.3 months before its onset. Blood also showed most of the thyroid clonotypes that were expanded above 0.001.

Aged 18 to 65, the patients had hyperthyroidism that was newly diagnosed and had lasted under 2 months. The sequencing sample was made of blood. The TCR sequence derives from a woman aged 40-49 years with Graves' hyperthyroidism.

The CDR3 spells CASSFGRNRETQYF. The CDR3, as DNA: TGTGCCAGCAGCTTCGGTCGAAATAGGGAGACCCAGTACTTC. The chain is built from TRBV5-5 and TRBJ2-5; no clear D. The CDR3 extends over 14 amino acids. In germline, CDR1 is SGHKS, CDR2 YYEKEE (reference sequence). Trimming took off 2 bases at V and 5 bases at J, with 13 bases between the two ends.